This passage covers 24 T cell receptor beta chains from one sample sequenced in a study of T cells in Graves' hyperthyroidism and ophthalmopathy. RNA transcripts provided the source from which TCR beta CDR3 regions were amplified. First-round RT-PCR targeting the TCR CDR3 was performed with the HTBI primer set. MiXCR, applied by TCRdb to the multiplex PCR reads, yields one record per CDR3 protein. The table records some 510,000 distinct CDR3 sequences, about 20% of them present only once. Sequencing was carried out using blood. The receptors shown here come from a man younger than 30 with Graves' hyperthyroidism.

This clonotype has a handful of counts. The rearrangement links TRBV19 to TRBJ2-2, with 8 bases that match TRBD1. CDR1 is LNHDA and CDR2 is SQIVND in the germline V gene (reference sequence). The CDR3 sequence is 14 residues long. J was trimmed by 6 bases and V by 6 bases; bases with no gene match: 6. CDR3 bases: TGTGCCAGTAGGGACAGGGCTCGGGCCGGGGAGCTGTTTTTT. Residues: CASRDRARAGELFF.

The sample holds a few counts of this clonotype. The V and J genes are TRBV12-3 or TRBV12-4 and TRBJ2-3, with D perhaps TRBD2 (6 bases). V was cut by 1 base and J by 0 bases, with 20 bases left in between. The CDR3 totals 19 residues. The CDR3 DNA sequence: TGTGCCAGCAGTTTAGAGACTCTGGCGGGGCCTTCAAGCACAGATACGCAGTATTTT. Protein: CASSLETLAGPSSTDTQYF.

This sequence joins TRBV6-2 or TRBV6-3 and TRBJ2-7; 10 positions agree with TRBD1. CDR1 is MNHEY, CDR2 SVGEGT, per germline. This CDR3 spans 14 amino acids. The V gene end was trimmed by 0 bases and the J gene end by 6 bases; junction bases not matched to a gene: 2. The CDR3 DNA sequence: TGTGCCAGCAGTTACTCGTGGACAGGGGGCGAGCAGTACTTC. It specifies CASSYSWTGGEQYF.

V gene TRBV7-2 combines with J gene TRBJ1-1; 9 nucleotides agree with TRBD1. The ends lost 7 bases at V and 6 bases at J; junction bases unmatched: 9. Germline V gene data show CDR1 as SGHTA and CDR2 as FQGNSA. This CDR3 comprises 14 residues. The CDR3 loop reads CASTRRDRVPEAFF. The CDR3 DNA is TGTGCCAGCACCCGCCGGGACAGGGTTCCTGAAGCTTTCTTT.

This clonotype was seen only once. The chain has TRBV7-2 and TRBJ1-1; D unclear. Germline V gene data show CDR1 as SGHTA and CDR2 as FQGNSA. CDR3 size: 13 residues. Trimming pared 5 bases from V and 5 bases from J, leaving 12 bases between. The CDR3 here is CASSAQWGTEAFF. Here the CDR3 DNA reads TGTGCCAGCAGCGCCCAGTGGGGAACTGAAGCTTTCTTT.

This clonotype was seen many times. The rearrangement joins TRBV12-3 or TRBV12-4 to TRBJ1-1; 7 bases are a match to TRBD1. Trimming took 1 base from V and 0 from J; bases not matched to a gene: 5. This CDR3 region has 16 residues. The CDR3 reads CASSLGPGGLNTEAFF. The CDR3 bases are TGTGCCAGCAGTTTAGGGCCAGGGGGACTGAACACTGAAGCTTTCTTT.

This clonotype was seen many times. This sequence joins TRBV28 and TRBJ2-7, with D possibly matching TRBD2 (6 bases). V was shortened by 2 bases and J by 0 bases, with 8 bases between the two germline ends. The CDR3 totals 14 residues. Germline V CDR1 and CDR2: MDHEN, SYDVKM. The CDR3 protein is CASSLAGSSYEQYF. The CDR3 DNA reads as TGTGCCAGCAGTTTAGCGGGGTCCTCCTACGAGCAGTACTTC.

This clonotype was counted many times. For the CDR3, the DNA is TGTGCTAGTGGCTCCACTCACTCTGGGGCCAACGTCCTGACTTTC. Translated: CASGSTHSGANVLTF. The rearrangement uses TRBV12-5 and TRBJ2-6; D ambiguous. The CDR3 is made up of 15 amino acids. CDR1 is LGHNT and CDR2 is FRNRAP in the germline V gene. V lost 6 bases, J lost 0 bases, and 9 bases lay in between.

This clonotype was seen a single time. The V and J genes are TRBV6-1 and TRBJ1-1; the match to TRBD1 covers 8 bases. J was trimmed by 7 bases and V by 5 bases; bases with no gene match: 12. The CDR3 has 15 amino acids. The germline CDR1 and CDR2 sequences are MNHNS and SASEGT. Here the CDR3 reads CASSRRRDRQGEAFF. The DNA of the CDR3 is TGTGCCAGCAGTAGACGTCGGGACAGGCAAGGTGAAGCTTTCTTT.

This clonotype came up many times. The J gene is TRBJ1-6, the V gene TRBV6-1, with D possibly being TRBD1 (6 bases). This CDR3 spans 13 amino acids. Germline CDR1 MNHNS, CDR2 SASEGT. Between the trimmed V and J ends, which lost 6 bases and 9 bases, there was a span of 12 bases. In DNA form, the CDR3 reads TGTGCCAGCAGCGGACAGTTGAGTTCACCCCTCCACTTT. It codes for CASSGQLSSPLHF.

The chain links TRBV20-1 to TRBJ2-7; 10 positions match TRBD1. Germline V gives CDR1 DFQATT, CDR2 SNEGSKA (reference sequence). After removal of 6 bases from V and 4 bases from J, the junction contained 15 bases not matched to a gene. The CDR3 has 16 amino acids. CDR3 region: CSARLPGTGESYEQYF. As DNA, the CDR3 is TGCAGTGCCAGATTACCGGGGACAGGGGAATCTTACGAGCAGTACTTC.

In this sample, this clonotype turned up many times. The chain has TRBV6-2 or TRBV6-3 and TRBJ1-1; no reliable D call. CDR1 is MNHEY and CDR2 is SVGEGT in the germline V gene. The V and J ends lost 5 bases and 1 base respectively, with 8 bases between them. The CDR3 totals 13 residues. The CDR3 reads CASSHESNTEAFF. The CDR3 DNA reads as TGTGCCAGCAGTCACGAGTCGAACACTGAAGCTTTCTTT.

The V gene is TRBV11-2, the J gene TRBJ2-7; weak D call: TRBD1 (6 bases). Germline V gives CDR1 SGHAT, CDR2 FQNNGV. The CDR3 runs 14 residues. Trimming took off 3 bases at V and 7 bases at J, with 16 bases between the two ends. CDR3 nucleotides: TGTGCCAGCAGCTTCCTCGGGGCAGGGGAGGAGCAGTACTTC. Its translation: CASSFLGAGEEQYF.

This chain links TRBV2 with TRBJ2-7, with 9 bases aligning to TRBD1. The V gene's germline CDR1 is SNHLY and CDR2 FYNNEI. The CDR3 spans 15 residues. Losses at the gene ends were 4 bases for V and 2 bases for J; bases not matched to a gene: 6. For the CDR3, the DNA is TGTGCCAGCAGTGGGGGCGACAGGGGGGCCTACGAGCAGTACTTC. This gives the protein CASSGGDRGAYEQYF.

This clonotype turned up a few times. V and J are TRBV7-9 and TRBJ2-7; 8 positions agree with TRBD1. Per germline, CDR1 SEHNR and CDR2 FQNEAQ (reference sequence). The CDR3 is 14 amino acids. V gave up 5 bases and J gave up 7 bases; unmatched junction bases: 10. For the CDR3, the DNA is TGTGCCAGCAGCCTTCGGACAGGGTCTGGAGAGCAGTACTTC. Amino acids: CASSLRTGSGEQYF.

The CDR3 reads CASSLTFDQPQHF. Written as DNA, the CDR3 is TGTGCCAGCAGCCTGACCTTTGATCAGCCCCAGCATTTT. V gene TRBV5-5 combines with J gene TRBJ1-5, with no clear D. CDR1 and CDR2 from the germline V gene are SGHKS and YYEKEE (reference sequence). Trimming cost V 4 bases and J 5 bases, with 10 bases left between them. CDR3 length equals 13 residues.

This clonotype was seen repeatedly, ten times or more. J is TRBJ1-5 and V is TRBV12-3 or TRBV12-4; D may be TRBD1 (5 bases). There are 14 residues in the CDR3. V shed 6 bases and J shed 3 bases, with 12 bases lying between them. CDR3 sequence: CASRPTGFNQPQHF. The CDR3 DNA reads TGTGCCAGCAGACCTACAGGCTTCAATCAGCCCCAGCATTTT.

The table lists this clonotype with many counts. CDR3 nucleotides: TGTGCCAGCAGTTTAGGGGGGGCACAGGGCACCTATGGCTACACCTTC. It yields the protein CASSLGGAQGTYGYTF. V gene TRBV28 combines with J gene TRBJ1-2, with a possible D match to TRBD1 (6 bases). CDR1 and CDR2 from the germline V gene are MDHEN and SYDVKM. V was trimmed by 2 bases and J by 4 bases, leaving 17 bases between them. The CDR3 has 16 residues.

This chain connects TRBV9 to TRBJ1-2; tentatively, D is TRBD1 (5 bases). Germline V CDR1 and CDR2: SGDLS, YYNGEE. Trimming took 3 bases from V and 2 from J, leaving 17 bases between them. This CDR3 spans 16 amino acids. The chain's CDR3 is CASSAHPGLINYGYTF. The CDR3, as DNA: TGTGCCAGCAGCGCCCACCCGGGGCTCATCAACTATGGCTACACCTTC.

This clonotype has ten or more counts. This CDR3 reads CASSGGQLNYGYTF. CDR3 bases: TGCGCCAGCAGCGGGGGACAGCTTAACTATGGCTACACCTTC. The chain combines TRBV5-1 with TRBJ1-2, with TRBD1 matching over 7 bases. The trim removed 4 bases at V and 1 base at J, leaving 4 bases unmatched. The CDR3 length is 14 residues. Germline V gene sequence: CDR1 SGHRS, CDR2 YFSETQ.

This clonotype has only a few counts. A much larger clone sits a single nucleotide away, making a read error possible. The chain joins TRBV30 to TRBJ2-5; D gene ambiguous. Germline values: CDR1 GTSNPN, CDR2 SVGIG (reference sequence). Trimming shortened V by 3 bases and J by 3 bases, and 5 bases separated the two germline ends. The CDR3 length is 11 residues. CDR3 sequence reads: CAWRLKETQYF. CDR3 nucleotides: TGTGCCTGGAGACTTAAAGAGACCCAGTACTTC.

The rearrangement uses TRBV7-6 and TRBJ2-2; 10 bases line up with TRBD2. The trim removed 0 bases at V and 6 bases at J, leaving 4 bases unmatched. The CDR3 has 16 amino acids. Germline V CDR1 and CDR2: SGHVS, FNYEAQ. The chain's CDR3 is CASSLASGGTPGELFF. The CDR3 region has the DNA TGTGCCAGCAGCTTAGCTAGCGGGGGGACGCCCGGGGAGCTGTTTTTT.

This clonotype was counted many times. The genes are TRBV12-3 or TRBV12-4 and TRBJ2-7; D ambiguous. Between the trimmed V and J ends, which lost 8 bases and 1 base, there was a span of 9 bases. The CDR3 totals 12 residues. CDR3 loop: CASADHSYEQYF. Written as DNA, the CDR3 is TGTGCCAGCGCAGACCATTCCTACGAGCAGTACTTC.

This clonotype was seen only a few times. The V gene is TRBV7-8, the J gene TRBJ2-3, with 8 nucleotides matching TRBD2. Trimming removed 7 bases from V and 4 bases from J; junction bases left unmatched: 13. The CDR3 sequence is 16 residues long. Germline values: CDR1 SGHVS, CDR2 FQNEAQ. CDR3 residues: CASTPPLREGADTQYF. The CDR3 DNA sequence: TGTGCCAGCACCCCCCCGCTCCGGGAGGGGGCAGATACGCAGTATTTT. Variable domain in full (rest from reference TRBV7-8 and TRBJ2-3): GAGVSQSPRYKVAKRGQDVALRCDPISGHVSLFWYQQALGQGPEFLTYFQNEAQLDKSGLPSDRFFAERPEGSVSTLKIQRTQQEDSAVYLCASTPPLREGADTQYFGPGTRLTVL.